The source of this TCR beta chain is a study of response to subunit inactivated influenza vaccine. Germline lookup yields CDR1 MNHNS and CDR2 SASEGT. After removal of 2 bases from V and 5 bases from J, the junction contained 4 bases not matched to a gene. There are 14 residues in the CDR3. TCRdb independently ran MiXCR on the RT-PCR reads; one entry per CDR3 protein. Of 600,000 to 850,000 distinct CDR3 sequences listed, roughly 15% are singletons. The TCR sequence derives from a man aged 45-60 years who received an inactivated influenza vaccine. The chain recombines TRBV6-1 with TRBJ1-2; 8 bases are shared with TRBD1. Sequencing was performed on PBMCs from blood, taken roughly 15 days before vaccination. The CDR3 region is CASSERTGPYGYTF. The DNA of the CDR3 is TGTGCCAGCAGTGAACGGACAGGGCCATATGGCTACACCTTC.